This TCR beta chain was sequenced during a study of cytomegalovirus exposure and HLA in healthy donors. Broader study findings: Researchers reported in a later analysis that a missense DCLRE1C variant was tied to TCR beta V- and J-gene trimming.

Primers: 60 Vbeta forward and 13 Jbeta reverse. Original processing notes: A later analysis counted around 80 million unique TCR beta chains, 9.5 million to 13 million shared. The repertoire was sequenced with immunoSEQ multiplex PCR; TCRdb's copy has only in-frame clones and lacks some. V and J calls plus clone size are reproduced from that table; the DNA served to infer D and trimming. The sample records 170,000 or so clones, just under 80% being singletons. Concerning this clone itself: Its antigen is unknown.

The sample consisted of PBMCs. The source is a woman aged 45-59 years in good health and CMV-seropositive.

The CDR3 sequence: CASSQRQGRETQYF. CDR3 coding DNA: TGTGCCAGCAGCCAAAGACAGGGAAGGGAGACCCAGTACTTC. This rearrangement joins TRBV5-4 to TRBJ2-5; 7 nucleotides line up with TRBD1. After removal of 4 bases from V and 5 bases from J, the junction contained 8 bases not matched to a gene. This CDR3 has 14 amino acids. From germline, CDR1 is SGHNT and CDR2 YYREEE (reference sequence).